The subject of this entry is one TCR beta chain. Its antigen is unknown. V dropped 0 bases and J dropped 2 bases, with 8 bases sitting between them. This CDR3 spans 13 amino acids. Germline V gene sequence: CDR1 GTSNPN, CDR2 SVGIG (reference sequence). The entry originates in a study of CD8 T cells in ankylosing spondylitis. Quantitative 5'-RACE with molecular barcodes was used to make the TCR beta libraries. Each CDR3 protein gets one entry after TCRdb re-called the 5' RACE reads with MiXCR. Of about 310,000 distinct CDR3 sequences in the sample, 20% were seen once. Study observations and caveats: Within matched ankylosing spondylitis synovial fluid, disease-linked clones were reportedly significantly enriched. A motif in TCR beta, a set of under ten highly homologous variants, appeared characteristic of ankylosing spondylitis blood. Disease-associated clones were CD8+ and fairly uncommon in peripheral blood.

The chain links TRBV30 to TRBJ2-7; tentatively, D is TRBD1 (5 bases). This sequence originates from a female donor with ankylosing spondylitis or in good health (not recorded which). Material: blood, either unsorted or a sorted T cell fraction (not recorded which). The CDR3 loop reads CAWSVWGPYEQYF. The CDR3 region has the DNA TGTGCCTGGAGTGTGTGGGGCCCCTACGAGCAGTACTTC. The whole variable domain, remainder taken from reference TRBV30 and TRBJ2-7, is SQTIHQWPATLVQPVGSPLSLECTVEGTSNPNLYWYRQAAGRGLQLLFYSVGIGQISSEVPQNLSASRPQDRQFILSSKKLLLSDSGFYLCAWSVWGPYEQYFGPGTRLTVT.